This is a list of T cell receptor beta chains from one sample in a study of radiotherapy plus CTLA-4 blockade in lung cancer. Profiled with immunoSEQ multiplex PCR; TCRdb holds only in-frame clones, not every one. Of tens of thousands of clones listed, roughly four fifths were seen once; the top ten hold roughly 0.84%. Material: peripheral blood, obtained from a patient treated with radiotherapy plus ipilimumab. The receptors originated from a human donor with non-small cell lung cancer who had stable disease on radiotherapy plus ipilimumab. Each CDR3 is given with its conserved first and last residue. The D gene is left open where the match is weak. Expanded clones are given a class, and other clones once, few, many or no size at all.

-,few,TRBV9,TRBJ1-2,TGTGCCAGCAGCGTAGCTTCCGGGTATGGCTACACCTTC,CASSVASGYGYTF
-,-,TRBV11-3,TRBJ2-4,TGTGCCAGCAGCTTAGGGGGGGCCGGGAACATTCAGTACTTC,CASSLGGAGNIQYF
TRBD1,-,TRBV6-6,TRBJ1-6,TGTGCCAGCAGTTCCCTGACAGGGCCTAATTCACCCCTCCACTTT,CASSSLTGPNSPLHF
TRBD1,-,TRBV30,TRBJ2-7,TGTGCCTGGAGATCCGGGACAGGAGGCCCCTACGAGCAGTACTTC,CAWRSGTGGPYEQYF
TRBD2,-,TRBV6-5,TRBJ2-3,TGTGCCAGCAATCCCTTACGGGGGGTAGATACGCAGTATTTT,CASNPLRGVDTQYF
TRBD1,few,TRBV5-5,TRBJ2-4,TGTGCCAGCAGCTCGGGACAGGGAATGGACATTCAGTACTTC,CASSSGQGMDIQYF
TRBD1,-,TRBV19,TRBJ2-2,TGTGCCAGTAGTATAGGGACAGGGAACACCGGGGAGCTGTTTTTT,CASSIGTGNTGELFF
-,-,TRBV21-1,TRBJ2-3,TGTGCCAGCAGCAAAGGGGAGGGACAGGGGCACCCAGATACGCAGTATTTT,CASSKGEGQGHPDTQYF
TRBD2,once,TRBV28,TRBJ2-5,TGTGCCAGCAGTACACCTTCGGGACTAGCGGGAGGTAACAAAGAGACCCAGTACTTC,CASSTPSGLAGGNKETQYF
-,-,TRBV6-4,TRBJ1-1,TGTGCCAGCAGTGGACAGTTGAACACTGAAGCTTTCTTT,CASSGQLNTEAFF
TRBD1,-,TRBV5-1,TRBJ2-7,TGCGCCAGCAGCTTACGGGACAGGGGGGTTCGGGGTTACGAGCAGTACTTC,CASSLRDRGVRGYEQYF
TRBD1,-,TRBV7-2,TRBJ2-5,TGTGCCAGCAGCTTATGGCCTTCGCGCGGGACAGGGCGAGAGACCCAGTACTTC,CASSLWPSRGTGRETQYF
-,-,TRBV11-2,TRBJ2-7,TGTGCCAGCAGCTTAGGACGGGGTGCTACCTACGAGCAGTACTTC,CASSLGRGATYEQYF
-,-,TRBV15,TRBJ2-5,TGTGCCACCGAAGAACAGGGAGGCCAAGAGACCCAGTACTTC,CATEEQGGQETQYF
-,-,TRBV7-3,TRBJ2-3,TGTGCCAGCAGCCGCCTCGCGGCAGATACGCAGTATTTT,CASSRLAADTQYF
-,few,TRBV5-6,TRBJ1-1,TGTGCCAGCAACAAACAGGGTCGGAACACTGAAGCTTTCTTT,CASNKQGRNTEAFF
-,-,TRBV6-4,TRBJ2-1,TGTGCCAGCAGTGGATTGCGGGGTAATGAGCAGTTCTTC,CASSGLRGNEQFF
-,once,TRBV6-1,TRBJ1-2,TGTGCCAGCAGTTTAATTGAGTATGGCTACACCTTC,CASSLIEYGYTF
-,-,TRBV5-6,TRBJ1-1,TGTGCCAGCAACTTGTTATCTCTCGGTGGGGCTTTCTTT,CASNLLSLGGAFF
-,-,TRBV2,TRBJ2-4,TGTGCCAGCAGTGAACAGAACATTCAGTACTTC,CASSEQNIQYF
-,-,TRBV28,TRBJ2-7,TGTGCCAGCACGGAGGGACAGACCTACGAGCAGTACTTC,CASTEGQTYEQYF
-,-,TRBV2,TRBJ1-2,TGTGCCAGCAGTCCCATAAGGGATGGCTACACCTTC,CASSPIRDGYTF
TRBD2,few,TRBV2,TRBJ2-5,TGTGCCAGCAGGCCCACTAGCGCCCTCAGACAAGAGACCCAGTACTTC,CASRPTSALRQETQYF
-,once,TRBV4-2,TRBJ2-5,TGTGCCAGCAGCAACTCATTCAGGGAAAAAGAGACCCAGTACTTC,CASSNSFREKETQYF
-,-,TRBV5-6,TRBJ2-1,TGTGCCAGCAGCTTGGGAAACGGACAACTAAATAATGAGCAGTTCTTC,CASSLGNGQLNNEQFF
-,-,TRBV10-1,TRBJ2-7,TGCGCCGGGACCCCGGTGGTAGGGGACGAGCAGTACTTC,CAGTPVVGDEQYF
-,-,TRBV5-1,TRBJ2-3,TGCGCCAGCAGCTTGGACCAGAGCACAGATACGCAGTATTTT,CASSLDQSTDTQYF
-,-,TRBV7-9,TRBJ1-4,TGTGCCAGCAGCTCTGCCGGGAGAGACAATGAAAAACTGTTTTTT,CASSSAGRDNEKLFF